Shown below are 16 T cell receptor beta chains from a single sample sequenced in a study of blood T cell repertoires in COVID-19. Profiling relied on immunoSEQ multiplex PCR, and the TCRdb table lists in-frame clones only, not all of them. The sample yields about 250,000 clones, 70% to 90% seen once. Material for sequencing was PBMCs or T cells enriched from blood (not recorded which). Receptors were obtained from a man aged 35 to 55 who had recovered from COVID-19.

The chain has TRBV18 and TRBJ1-3; maybe TRBD1 (6 bases). Germline loops: CDR1 KGHSH, CDR2 LQKENI. The CDR3 is 15 residues long. Trimming removed 5 bases from V and 2 bases from J, with 13 bases in between. CDR3 nucleotides: TGTGCCAGCTCAACTACAGGGATTACTGGAAACACCATATATTTT. This codes for CASSTTGITGNTIYF.

The chain combines TRBV3-1 (or the pseudogene TRBV3-2) with TRBJ1-1, with D tentatively TRBD1 (5 bases). The CDR3 length is 15 residues. Germline V gives CDR1 LGHDT, CDR2 YNNKEL (reference sequence). V lost 4 bases to trimming and J lost 4 bases, with 16 bases between them. This chain's CDR3 is CASSLRGVKGTEAFF. The CDR3 nucleotides are TGTGCCAGCAGCCTCCGGGGGGTGAAGGGCACTGAAGCTTTCTTT.

The gene calls are TRBV12-3 or TRBV12-4 and TRBJ2-5; D ambiguous. This CDR3 has 13 amino acids. Trimming removed 3 bases at V and 2 bases at J, with 7 bases between. The CDR3 region is CASSFVAQETQYF. The CDR3, as DNA: TGTGCCAGCAGTTTTGTAGCTCAAGAGACCCAGTACTTC.

V gene TRBV2 combines with J gene TRBJ1-6; 7 bases are a match to TRBD1. The CDR3 runs 14 residues. Per germline, CDR1 SNHLY and CDR2 FYNNEI. Germline trimming cut 3 bases from V and 6 bases from J; bases unmatched to any gene: 2. Written as DNA, the CDR3 is TGTGCCAGCAGTGATGCAGGGGGTAATTCACCCCTCCACTTT. Amino acid sequence: CASSDAGGNSPLHF.

The chain employs TRBV5-5 and TRBJ2-3; D is possibly TRBD1 (5 bases). The length of the CDR3 is 16 residues. V lost 1 base and J 2 bases, leaving 14 bases between the germline ends. Germline CDR1 is SGHKS and CDR2 is YYEKEE (reference sequence). Written as DNA, the CDR3 is TGTGCCAGCAGCTTGTCCCAGGGTGGGGACACAGATACGCAGTATTTT. Translated: CASSLSQGGDTDTQYF.

DNA for the CDR3: TGTGCCAGCAGCTCTGACAGGTTTGGCTACGAGCAGTACTTC. It specifies CASSSDRFGYEQYF. The gene calls are TRBV5-6 and TRBJ2-7; the D gene is possibly TRBD1 (6 bases). This CDR3 is built from 14 residues. Per germline, CDR1 SGHDT and CDR2 YYEEEE. V gave up 3 bases and J gave up 3 bases, with 13 bases separating them.

V is TRBV30 and J is TRBJ1-1, with D possibly being TRBD1 (6 bases). The CDR3 is made up of 14 amino acids. Trimming removed 2 bases from V and 5 bases from J, with 15 bases in between. Germline-derived CDR1 and CDR2 are GTSNPN and SVGIG (reference sequence). CDR3 nucleotides: TGTGCCTGGAGTTGGACCAGGGGTCGAACTGAAGCTTTCTTT. Its protein is CAWSWTRGRTEAFF.

The chain recombines TRBV19 with TRBJ1-5; 9 bases agree with TRBD1. The CDR3 has 17 amino acids. The V and J ends lost 6 bases and 4 bases, in that order; junction bases with no gene match: 13. Per germline, CDR1 LNHDA and CDR2 SQIVND (reference sequence). The CDR3 DNA reads as TGTGCCAGTAGGGGACTCTACGGGACAGGGAAAAATCAGCCCCAGCATTTT. Its translation: CASRGLYGTGKNQPQHF.

This rearrangement joins TRBV6-1 to TRBJ2-2; 7 positions agree with TRBD2. Trimming removed 2 bases from V and 0 bases from J; junction bases left unmatched: 0. The CDR3 runs to 15 residues. The V gene's germline CDR1 is MNHNS and CDR2 SASEGT. The CDR3: CASSESGANTGELFF. The CDR3 bases are TGTGCCAGCAGTGAAAGCGGGGCGAACACCGGGGAGCTGTTTTTT.

This chain links TRBV19 with TRBJ1-1, with 11 bases lining up with TRBD1. The ends lost 5 bases at V and 3 bases at J; junction bases unmatched: 8. This CDR3 has 16 amino acids. CDR1 is LNHDA and CDR2 is SQIVND in the germline V gene (reference sequence). Here the CDR3 reads CASSPLRTGGYTEAFF. CDR3 DNA sequence: TGTGCCAGTAGTCCACTCAGGACAGGGGGCTACACTGAAGCTTTCTTT.

This clone appeared a few times. V is TRBV7-2 and J is TRBJ2-1, with 11 bases fitting TRBD2. With 1 base clipped from V and 9 bases from J, the junction kept 11 bases outside the gene matches. Per the germline V gene, CDR1 is SGHTA and CDR2 is FQGNSA. This CDR3 spans 17 amino acids. Here the CDR3 DNA reads TGTGCCAGCAGCTTAGAGTCTAGCGGGAGGCCACGGCGTGAGCAGTTCTTC. Translating gives CASSLESSGRPRREQFF.

This chain uses TRBV7-9 with TRBJ1-1; 8 bases map to TRBD1. The V and J ends lost 4 bases and 5 bases, in that order; junction bases with no gene match: 6. Germline CDR1 SEHNR, CDR2 FQNEAQ (reference sequence). The CDR3 has 14 residues. The CDR3 region is CASSSRGPGTEAFF. DNA for the CDR3: TGTGCCAGCAGCTCCAGGGGGCCCGGGACTGAAGCTTTCTTT.

The rearrangement joins TRBV5-1 to TRBJ2-2; 7 bases line up with TRBD1. V shed 5 bases and J 2 bases; nucleotides not matched to a gene: 9. The CDR3 length is 16 residues. Germline V gene lookup returns CDR1 SGHRS and CDR2 YFSETQ. As DNA, the CDR3 is TGCGCCAGCAGTCATGGCCGGGACAGTAACACCGGGGAGCTGTTTTTT. Its protein product is CASSHGRDSNTGELFF.

The V and J genes are TRBV3-1 (or the pseudogene TRBV3-2) and TRBJ1-1; a weak D match, TRBD1 (5 bases). Deletions cut 2 bases from V and 4 bases from J, with 14 bases between. The V gene's germline CDR1 is LGHDT and CDR2 YNNKEL (reference sequence). This CDR3 spans 15 amino acids. DNA for the CDR3: TGTGCCAGCAGCCAAACCCGAAAGGGGCCCACTGAAGCTTTCTTT. Protein product: CASSQTRKGPTEAFF.

J is TRBJ1-2 and V is TRBV25-1; possible D gene TRBD1, 6 bases. Germline values: CDR1 MGHDK, CDR2 SYGVNS. The CDR3 is made up of 15 amino acids. With 5 bases removed from V and 4 bases from J, the gap between germline ends came to 17 bases. The DNA of the CDR3 is TGTGCCAGCAGTCCTCGGGAAGACAGGATCTATGGCTACACCTTC. Protein product: CASSPREDRIYGYTF.

In DNA form, the CDR3 reads TGTGCCAGTAGTGGGGGCCCCTCCAATCAGCCCCAGCATTTT. As protein: CASSGGPSNQPQHF. V usage is TRBV19 and J usage is TRBJ1-5, with D possibly matching TRBD1 (6 bases). Germline values: CDR1 LNHDA, CDR2 SQIVND (reference sequence). Trimming left V 5 bases short and J 3 bases short, with 11 bases between. The CDR3 loop spans 14 amino acids.